Presented here are 12 T cell receptor beta chains from one specimen sequenced in a study of CD8+ T cells in alopecia areata. cDNA serving as the sequencing template came from extracted, reverse transcribed RNA. Data came from immunoSEQ multiplex PCR; TCRdb stores just in-frame clones and leaves some out. The sample contains 250,000 or so clones, none occurring once; 0.9% to 1.5% lies in the top ten. On the basis of CD4, CD8alpha, NKG2D, NKG2ACE and other markers, pooled cutaneous lymph node cells were sorted. The sequenced material came from CD4+ T cells sorted from a lymph node. These receptors all come from a C3H/HeJ mouse with alopecia areata. Strain haplotype at MHC: H2-k.

This clone was observed a handful of times. Gene names denote mouse genes. The read stops 4 residues short of the end of the CDR3; the missing end is completed from the germline J gene. V is TRBV1 and J is TRBJ2-7; 14 bases are a match to TRBD2. V lost 6 bases and J lost 0; bases outside the gene matches: 1. CDR3 size: 15 residues. From germline, CDR1 is NSQYPW and CDR2 LRSPGD (reference sequence). CDR3 DNA (partial): TGCACCTGCAGGGGGACTGGGGGGGCCTCCTAT. It specifies CTCRGTGGASY. The entire CDR3 sequence reads CTCRGTGGASYEQYF.

Regarding this clone: Mouse germline and gene names are used. From the germline J gene comes the end of the CDR3, since the read stops 4 residues before it. The rearrangement uses TRBV13-1 and TRBJ2-5, with 10 positions matching TRBD2. Per germline, CDR1 NSHNY and CDR2 SYGAGN. The CDR3 sequence is 14 residues long. CDR3 residues: CASSAPGLGDTQYF. The CDR3 DNA, read in part, is TGTGCCAGCAGTGCCCCGGGACTGGGGGAC.

This clone was picked up a small number of times. Mouse names are used for the genes. The read is 3 residues too short to cover the CDR3 end, so that end is filled in from the germline J gene. The V and J genes are TRBV1 and TRBJ1-6; 11 positions agree with TRBD1. TRBJ1-6 is assigned to the ORF class and has an uncertain function. CDR3 size: 14 residues. Trimming cost V 3 bases and J 8 bases; bases outside gene matches: 0. Germline V CDR1 and CDR2: NSQYPW, LRSPGD (reference sequence). The sequenced CDR3 bases are TGCACCTGCAGTGCGGACAGGGGGCATTCGCCC. Translation: CTCSADRGHSP. The entire CDR3 protein is CTCSADRGHSPLYF.

There are a few counts of this clone. Mouse germline and gene names are used. The missing CDR3 end, 4 residues past where the read stops, is filled in from the germline J gene. The chain links TRBV12-1 to TRBJ2-4; 7 positions agree with TRBD2. The CDR3 runs 13 residues. Germline assignment: CDR1 SGHSN and CDR2 HYEKVE. The CDR3 spells CASSLGGVNTLYF. Incomplete CDR3 DNA: TGTGCCAGCTCTCTGGGGGGGGTGAAC.

Concerning this clone: The germline and genes are mouse ones. Read data end 4 residues before the CDR3 end; the end is taken from the germline J gene. The chain couples TRBV19 to TRBJ2-3, with a weak D call TRBD1 (6 bases). CDR3 length: 14 residues. V was cut by 2 bases and J by 1 base, with 8 bases left in between. Germline-derived CDR1 and CDR2 are FNHDT and SITEND (reference sequence). The CDR3 region is CASSMGTRAETLYF. The covered CDR3 bases are TGTGCCAGCAGTATGGGGACACGTGCAGAA.

On this clone: Any gene name here is a mouse gene name. The CDR3 end lies 4 residues beyond the end of the read and is filled in from the germline J gene. The chain couples TRBV19 to TRBJ2-2; 10 positions agree with TRBD2. The V gene's germline CDR1 is FNHDT and CDR2 SITEND (reference sequence). The junction had 5 bases not matched to a gene; V was cut back by 9 bases and J by 6 bases. This CDR3 comprises 13 residues. The CDR3 is CATGTGEPGQLYF. The sequenced part of the CDR3 DNA is TGTGCCACCGGGACTGGGGAACCCGGG.

On this clone: Mouse gene names and germline throughout. From the germline J gene comes the end of the CDR3, since the read stops 4 residues before it. Other DNA sequences in this sample translate to the same CDR3. The V and J genes are TRBV5 and TRBJ2-7, with TRBD2 matching over 10 bases. This CDR3 is 15 amino acids long. Germline values: CDR1 LGHNA, CDR2 YNLKQL (reference sequence). The DNA read from the CDR3 is TGTGCCAGCAGCCAAGAGGGGACTGGGGAGTAT. It codes for CASSQEGTGEY. The full CDR3 protein reads CASSQEGTGEYEQYF.

In the case of this clone: Gene names refer to mouse genes. With the read ending 4 residues before the CDR3 end, the germline J gene is used to fill in that end. This rearrangement joins TRBV1 to TRBJ2-7; 9 bases agree with TRBD2. The CDR3 runs 17 residues. CDR1 is NSQYPW, CDR2 LRSPGD, per germline (reference sequence). The CDR3: CTCSADRAGGDLYEQYF. CDR3 DNA, as far as it was read: TGCACCTGCAGTGCAGATAGGGCTGGGGGGGACTTATAT.

Details on this clone: Genes and germline come from the mouse. Read coverage stops 4 residues before the CDR3 terminus; the germline J gene supplies the remainder. The V and J genes are TRBV17 and TRBJ2-2; D not certain. The ends were cut back, 4 bases at V and 5 bases at J, with 5 bases in the middle. The CDR3 has 12 amino acids. Germline V gene data show CDR1 as MNHDT and CDR2 as YYDKIL. The sequenced part of the CDR3 DNA is TGTGCTAGCAGTACCAGAACCGGG. It encodes CASSTRTG. The full-length CDR3 reads as CASSTRTGQLYF.

A remark on this clone: Gene names and germline refer to mouse. With the read ending 4 residues before the CDR3 end, the germline J gene is used to fill in that end. The chain is built from TRBV13-2 and TRBJ2-3; 8 nucleotides match TRBD2. Per germline, CDR1 NNHNN and CDR2 SYGAGS (reference sequence). V was clipped by 0 bases and J by 4 bases; unmatched bases: 1. The CDR3 length is 14 residues. Incomplete CDR3 DNA: TGTGCCAGCGGTGATGCGGGGGGGCCAGAA. Amino acid sequence: CASGDAGGPE. The full CDR3 is CASGDAGGPETLYF.

A remark on this clone: The gene symbols are mouse symbols. Read sequence stops 4 residues before the CDR3 end, and the germline J gene provides the missing end. Other DNA sequences within the sample encode an identical CDR3. V and J are TRBV13-2 and TRBJ2-7; TRBD2 might be the D (6 bases). CDR1 is NNHNN and CDR2 is SYGAGS in the germline V gene (reference sequence). V lost 0 bases, J lost 3 bases, and 10 bases lay in between. The CDR3 is made up of 14 amino acids. The part of the CDR3 DNA that was read is TGTGCCAGCGGTGATGCTCCTGGGGACTAT. Its protein product is CASGDAPGDY. In full, the CDR3 is CASGDAPGDYEQYF.

Note on this clone: The listed genes are named as in mouse. The sample contains more than one DNA sequence encoding this CDR3. This CDR3 reads CASSPGGSYAEQFF. CDR3 bases read: TGTGCCAGCAGCCCTGGGGGGTCCTATGCT. The J gene is TRBJ2-1, the V gene TRBV19; 8 nucleotides line up with TRBD2. The read falls 4 residues short of the CDR3 end, and the missing part is taken from the germline J gene. The germline gives CDR1 FNHDT, CDR2 SITEND (reference sequence). Germline trimming cut 5 bases from V and 3 bases from J; bases unmatched to any gene: 4. The CDR3 is 14 residues long.